Given below is one T cell receptor (beta chain) in context. The data originate from a study of blood T cell repertoires in COVID-19. Overall study context: Samples taken during acute and convalescent COVID-19 were collected in the United States, Italy and Spain. T cells, B-cell-depleted T cells, or PBMCs provided the cDNA or gDNA that served as material.

Under the authors' procedure: The assay estimated nucleated cells by amplifying reference gene primers. Measured with immunoSEQ multiplex PCR; TCRdb has only the in-frame clones, and not every one. The D gene and trimming were derived from the DNA, and the V and J assignments and clone size from that table. The sample holds some 100,000 clones; roughly 89% are singletons and the top ten take around 5.7%. The CDR3 extends over 14 amino acids. From germline, CDR1 is SNHLY and CDR2 FYNNEI. V was clipped by 2 bases and J by 2 bases, with 10 bases between them. The V and J genes are TRBV2 and TRBJ2-7, with D maybe TRBD1 (6 bases). The receptor was derived from a man aged 65-85 years with acute or convalescent COVID-19. Sequenced input: peripheral blood. Here the CDR3 reads CASSEFGQTYEQYF. DNA for the CDR3: TGTGCCAGCAGTGAATTTGGACAGACCTACGAGCAGTACTTC.